Shown below are 20 T cell receptor beta chains from a single sample sequenced in a study of blood T cell repertoires in COVID-19. Sequencing was performed with immunoSEQ multiplex PCR; in TCRdb, only in-frame clones are kept and a portion is missing. The repertoire holds a few hundred thousand clones, with 70% to 90% as singletons. The sequencing input was PBMCs or T cells enriched from blood (not recorded which). These receptors were taken from a woman aged 45-65 years with acute COVID-19.

The gene calls are TRBV27 and TRBJ2-1, with 7 nucleotides matching TRBD2. Trimming at V came to 6 bases and at J to 12 bases, leaving 8 bases not matched to a gene. This CDR3 comprises 12 residues. In germline, CDR1 is MNHEY, CDR2 SMNVEV (reference sequence). CDR3 DNA sequence: TGTGCCAGCAGAAAAACTAGCGTGGCGCAGTTCTTC. It codes for CASRKTSVAQFF.

The chain joins TRBV7-3 to TRBJ2-2, with D unresolved. V was shortened by 4 bases and J by 0 bases, with 3 bases between the two germline ends. There are 13 residues in the CDR3. Germline lookup yields CDR1 SGHTA and CDR2 FQGTGA. CDR3: CASSSSNTGELFF. CDR3 DNA: TGTGCCAGCAGCTCCTCGAACACCGGGGAGCTGTTTTTT.

CDR3: CASSSGQGAGGYTF. Written as DNA, the CDR3 is TGTGCCAGCAGTTCAGGACAGGGGGCAGGTGGCTACACCTTC. The chain has TRBV28 and TRBJ1-2; the match to TRBD1 covers 11 bases. Losses at the gene ends were 4 bases for V and 7 bases for J; bases not matched to a gene: 5. Germline CDR1 MDHEN, CDR2 SYDVKM. The CDR3 runs 14 residues.

Only one count was recorded for this clone. The rearrangement links TRBV27 to TRBJ1-1; a possible D gene is TRBD1 (5 bases). The V and J ends lost 6 bases and 0 bases respectively, with 17 bases between them. Germline V gene sequence: CDR1 MNHEY, CDR2 SMNVEV (reference sequence). The CDR3 spans 16 residues. The CDR3: CASSITGSTLNTEAFF. In nucleotides, the CDR3 is TGTGCCAGCAGCATAACAGGAAGTACTCTGAACACTGAAGCTTTCTTT.

The chain joins TRBV15 to TRBJ2-7; 10 positions match TRBD1. The germline V gene has CDR1 LNHNV and CDR2 YYDKDF (reference sequence). The CDR3 is made up of 15 amino acids. The ends lost 3 bases at V and 6 bases at J; junction bases unmatched: 8. In DNA form, the CDR3 reads TGTGCCACCAGCAGCGGGGGACAGGGGCAGGGCGAGCAGTACTTC. It specifies CATSSGGQGQGEQYF.

The chain is built from TRBV12-3 or TRBV12-4 and TRBJ1-5, with unresolved D. Trimming took 2 bases from V and 7 from J, leaving 6 bases between them. The CDR3 covers 12 residues. The CDR3 is CASSLFRQPQHF. The CDR3 bases are TGTGCCAGCAGTTTATTTAGACAGCCCCAGCATTTT.

This clone was counted only a few times. The chain recombines TRBV28 with TRBJ1-5; 10 bases agree with TRBD1. V was pared by 6 bases and J by 4 bases, with 3 bases of the junction left unmatched. The CDR3 is made up of 14 amino acids. CDR1 is MDHEN, CDR2 SYDVKM, per germline. The CDR3 protein is CASRGDRGNQPQHF. The CDR3, as DNA: TGTGCCAGCAGAGGGGACAGGGGTAATCAGCCCCAGCATTTT.

The gene calls are TRBV27 and TRBJ2-3, with D maybe TRBD2 (5 bases). Trimming pared 3 bases from V and 2 bases from J, leaving 15 bases between. Germline values: CDR1 MNHEY, CDR2 SMNVEV (reference sequence). This CDR3 comprises 16 residues. The CDR3 DNA follows: TGTGCCAGCAGTTTGGGTAGCTCGGGATTCACAGATACGCAGTATTTT. Translation: CASSLGSSGFTDTQYF.

V and J are TRBV7-2 and TRBJ1-6; the D gene is possibly TRBD1 (5 bases). The CDR3 contains 15 residues. Germline V gene data show CDR1 as SGHTA and CDR2 as FQGNSA. The V end lost 5 bases, the J end lost 7 bases, and 15 bases lay between the germline ends. The CDR3 region has the DNA TGTGCCAGCAGCCCATCCAGGGCTCTAAATTCACCCCTCCACTTT. Its protein product is CASSPSRALNSPLHF.

The chain couples TRBV5-4 to TRBJ1-2, with TRBD1 matching 7 bases. Germline assignment: CDR1 SGHNT and CDR2 YYREEE (reference sequence). The length of the CDR3 is 14 residues. J lost 5 bases, V lost 0 bases, and 4 bases had no gene match. The CDR3 is CASSLAGGGYGYTF. The CDR3 nucleotides read TGTGCCAGCAGCTTGGCAGGGGGTGGGTATGGCTACACCTTC.

This clone was observed a single time. J is TRBJ2-2 and V is TRBV27, with 11 bases matching TRBD2. Per germline, CDR1 MNHEY and CDR2 SMNVEV (reference sequence). The CDR3 runs to 16 residues. Trimming cost V 3 bases and J 8 bases; bases outside gene matches: 8. CDR3 in amino acids: CASSFLAGGTGGELFF. CDR3 DNA sequence: TGTGCCAGCAGTTTTTTAGCGGGAGGGACAGGGGGGGAGCTGTTTTTT.

The chain recombines TRBV5-1 with TRBJ2-5; D is undetermined. The germline V and J ends were trimmed by 0 bases and 4 bases, with 10 bases remaining between them. The CDR3 sequence is 14 residues long. Per the germline V gene, CDR1 is SGHRS and CDR2 is YFSETQ. CDR3 residues: CASSLGGPAETQYF. CDR3 in DNA: TGCGCCAGCAGCTTGGGCGGCCCAGCAGAGACCCAGTACTTC.

This clone was detected a few times. The CDR3 region has the DNA TGTGCCAGCAGCCTCTTGACAGGGCCCTTCGCTGAAGCTTTCTTT. Its translation is CASSLLTGPFAEAFF. V usage is TRBV7-2 and J usage is TRBJ1-1; 7 bases align to TRBD1. The CDR3 extends over 15 amino acids. V lost 5 bases, J lost 6 bases, and 12 bases stayed unmatched. Germline V gene data show CDR1 as SGHTA and CDR2 as FQGNSA. Drawing the rest from reference TRBV7-2 and TRBJ1-1, the complete variable domain is GAGVSQSPSNKVTEKGKDVELRCDPISGHTALYWYRQSLGQGLEFLIYFQGNSAPDKSGLPSDRFSAERTGGSVSTLTIQRTQQEDSAVYLCASSLLTGPFAEAFFGQGTRLTVV.

This clone has just one count. The chain uses TRBV30 and TRBJ1-4; D perhaps matches TRBD1 (5 bases). Germline V gene data show CDR1 as GTSNPN and CDR2 as SVGIG (reference sequence). Trimming stripped 8 bases from V and 7 bases from J, with 17 bases between. The CDR3 loop spans 13 amino acids. In DNA form, the CDR3 reads TGTGCCCGCACCCAGGGTGATCGTGAAAAACTGTTTTTT. It yields the protein CARTQGDREKLFF.

This clone was counted a few times. V gene TRBV9 combines with J gene TRBJ2-7; unclear D gene. V lost 3 bases, J lost 4 bases, and 5 bases lay in between. Germline V CDR1 and CDR2: SGDLS, YYNGEE. This CDR3 has 11 amino acids. Here the CDR3 reads CASSDQYEQYF. The CDR3 coding sequence is TGTGCCAGCAGCGACCAGTACGAGCAGTACTTC.

The chain couples TRBV6-5 to TRBJ2-5; tentative D call: TRBD2 (5 bases). Per germline, CDR1 MNHEY and CDR2 SVGAGI. V was cut by 1 base and J by 9 bases, with 6 bases left in between. The CDR3 is made up of 11 amino acids. The CDR3 nucleotides are TGTGCCAGCAGTTACTTCGGGGCCCAGTACTTC. It specifies CASSYFGAQYF.

The gene calls are TRBV4-1 and TRBJ2-3; tentatively, D is TRBD1 (6 bases). This CDR3 has 13 residues. Per the germline V gene, CDR1 is MGHRA and CDR2 is YSYEKL. Trimming pared 8 bases from V and 0 bases from J, leaving 9 bases between. The CDR3 nucleotides read TGCGCCAGCCGGACAGTTAGCACAGATACGCAGTATTTT. Its translation is CASRTVSTDTQYF.

The J gene is TRBJ2-7, the V gene TRBV9, with 8 bases lining up with TRBD2. J lost 9 bases, V lost 0 bases, and 8 bases had no gene match. The CDR3 extends over 14 amino acids. The V gene's germline CDR1 is SGDLS and CDR2 YYNGEE. As DNA, the CDR3 is TGTGCCAGCAGCGTAGGAACTAGCGGTCCCTCGCAGTACTTC. Its protein product is CASSVGTSGPSQYF.

The genes are TRBV5-1 and TRBJ2-5, with 10 bases lining up with TRBD2. Germline-derived CDR1 and CDR2 are SGHRS and YFSETQ. The CDR3 contains 19 residues. V shed 1 base and J 2 bases; nucleotides not matched to a gene: 14. DNA for the CDR3: TGCGCCAGCAGCTTGCACGAGGCTAGCGGGAGCGGTCTTCAAGAGACCCAGTACTTC. It is translated as CASSLHEASGSGLQETQYF.

The CDR3, as DNA: TGTGCCAGCAGTCTGACACTTAGAACTGAAGCTTTCTTT. This gives the protein CASSLTLRTEAFF. The chain links TRBV12-3 or TRBV12-4 to TRBJ1-1; no firm D call. The CDR3 extends over 13 amino acids. Trimming left V 5 bases short and J 5 bases short, with 12 bases between.